The text below deals with one TCR beta chain. Its antigen is unknown. These data are taken from a study of T cell responses to AZD1222 COVID-19 vaccine. Trimming cost V 5 bases and J 3 bases, with 8 bases left between them. This CDR3 region has 12 residues. In germline, CDR1 is SNHLY, CDR2 FYNNEI. This table comes from immunoSEQ multiplex PCR, and its TCRdb copy is limited to in-frame clones, with some not included. The profile shows more than 95,000 clones, around 92% of them singletons. Study-wide points: The donor group comprised mostly white British people and more females; the analysis possibly underestimated clonal diversity. Close to half of all spike-specific TCRs reportedly target regions of the variants that are unmutated. After two AZD1222 doses, spike-specific TCR breadth and depth rose versus day 0.

The source material was peripheral blood, sampled on day 0 of AZD1222 vaccination. The clonotype was recovered from an adult in good health. The chain joins TRBV2 to TRBJ2-7, with D uncertain. CDR3 in amino acids: CASSLQIYEQYF. The DNA for the CDR3 is TGTGCCAGCAGTTTGCAAATCTACGAGCAGTACTTC.